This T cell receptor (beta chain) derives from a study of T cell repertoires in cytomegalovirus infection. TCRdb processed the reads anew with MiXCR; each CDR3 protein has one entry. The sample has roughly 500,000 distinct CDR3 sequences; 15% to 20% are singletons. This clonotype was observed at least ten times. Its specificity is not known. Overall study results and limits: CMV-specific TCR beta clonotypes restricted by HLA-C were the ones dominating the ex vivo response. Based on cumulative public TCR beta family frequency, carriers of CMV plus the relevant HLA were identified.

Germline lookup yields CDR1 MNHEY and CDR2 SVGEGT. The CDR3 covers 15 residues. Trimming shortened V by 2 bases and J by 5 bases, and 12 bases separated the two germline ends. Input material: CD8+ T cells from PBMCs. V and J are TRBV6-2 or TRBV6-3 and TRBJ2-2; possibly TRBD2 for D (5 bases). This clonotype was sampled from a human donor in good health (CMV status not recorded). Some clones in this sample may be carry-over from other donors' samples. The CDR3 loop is CASSYNLAWTGELFF. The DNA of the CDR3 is TGTGCCAGCAGTTACAATTTAGCGTGGACCGGGGAGCTGTTTTTT.